Listed below are T cell receptor beta chains from one sample, sequenced in a study of blood T cell repertoires in COVID-19. Sequencing used immunoSEQ multiplex PCR; TCRdb keeps in-frame clones, though not all of them. This table has 150,000 or so clones, roughly 85% appearing once. Sequencing was done on a sample of PBMCs or T cells enriched from blood (not recorded which). These receptors all stem from a woman between 50 and 59 years old who had recovered from COVID-19. CDR3s include the opening cysteine and the closing phenylalanine or tryptophan. A D gene is named only where the DNA matches it firmly. Rows may omit the clone size; those that give it use once, few, many or a size class.

J,V,size,D,CDR3,DNA
TRBJ1-1,TRBV2,few,.,CASSQGLTEAFF,TGTGCCAGCAGTCAGGGTCTAACTGAAGCTTTCTTT
TRBJ1-2,TRBV6-1,.,.,CASSVGNSRARGGYTF,TGTGCCAGCAGTGTCGGGAACAGCCGAGCTCGAGGTGGCTACACCTTC
TRBJ1-1,TRBV28,.,.,CASSSTPSTEAFF,TGTGCCAGCAGTTCAACCCCGAGTACTGAAGCTTTCTTT
TRBJ1-1,TRBV11-2,.,.,CASSLASGGAEAFF,TGTGCCAGCAGCTTAGCCTCGGGGGGCGCTGAAGCTTTCTTT
TRBJ1-2,TRBV9,.,.,CASSRGNGYTF,TGTGCCAGCAGCAGGGGAAATGGCTACACCTTC
TRBJ2-1,TRBV11-3,.,.,CASRPSGTSSYNEQFF,TGTGCCAGCAGACCCTCCGGGACAAGCTCCTACAATGAGCAGTTCTTC
TRBJ2-1,TRBV27,.,TRBD2,CASSLRLAGLNEQFF,TGTGCCAGCAGTTTACGACTAGCGGGACTTAATGAGCAGTTCTTC
TRBJ2-6,TRBV7-9,once,.,CASSLGLSGANVLTF,TGTGCCAGCAGCTTAGGGCTCTCTGGGGCCAACGTCCTGACTTTC
TRBJ1-4,TRBV2,.,.,CASSGQVGEKLFF,TGTGCCAGCAGTGGACAGGTTGGGGAAAAACTGTTTTTT
TRBJ1-5,TRBV19,few,TRBD1,CASTLTGKQPQHF,TGTGCCAGTACCTTGACAGGGAAACAGCCCCAGCATTTT
TRBJ1-2,TRBV30,.,.,CAWNRRGGYTF,TGTGCCTGGAACCGGAGAGGAGGCTACACCTTC
TRBJ2-2,TRBV9,.,.,CASTLGGAPGELFF,TGTGCCAGCACCCTAGGGGGGGCACCCGGGGAGCTGTTTTTT
TRBJ1-5,TRBV19,.,TRBD1,CASSIQGGRGQPQHF,TGTGCCAGTAGTATTCAGGGGGGAAGGGGTCAGCCCCAGCATTTT
TRBJ1-2,TRBV5-6,.,.,CASSPAGLEGLYGYTF,TGTGCCAGCAGCCCGGCCGGGTTGGAGGGACTCTATGGCTACACCTTC
TRBJ1-2,TRBV2,.,.,CASIGVGYGYTF,TGTGCCAGCATCGGGGTAGGGTATGGCTACACCTTC
TRBJ1-1,TRBV6-5,.,.,CASSPVGQMNTEAFF,TGTGCCAGCAGTCCAGTAGGACAGATGAACACTGAAGCTTTCTTT
TRBJ2-2,TRBV18,.,.,CASSASLAGTPNTGELFF,TGTGCCAGCTCAGCCTCACTTGCGGGGACTCCTAACACCGGGGAGCTGTTTTTT
TRBJ2-5,TRBV19,.,.,CASSNDRQETQYF,TGTGCCAGTAGTAACGACAGGCAAGAGACCCAGTACTTC
TRBJ1-6,TRBV6-5,once,.,CASSTQMNSPLHF,TGTGCCAGCAGTACCCAGATGAATTCACCCCTCCACTTT
TRBJ2-2,TRBV3-1/TRBV3-2,.,.,CASSQAVTGELFF,TGTGCCAGCAGCCAAGCGGTAACCGGGGAGCTGTTTTTT
TRBJ2-3,TRBV28,.,TRBD2,CASSSSLFTSGTDTQYF,TGTGCCAGCAGTTCCTCCCTTTTTACTAGCGGCACAGATACGCAGTATTTT
TRBJ1-6,TRBV5-1,.,.,CASSLQESNSPLHF,TGCGCCAGCAGCTTGCAGGAATCGAATTCACCCCTCCACTTT
TRBJ1-6,TRBV27,.,TRBD1,CASSFRDRSSYNSPLHF,TGTGCCAGCAGTTTTAGGGACAGGAGCTCCTATAATTCACCCCTCCACTTT
TRBJ1-2,TRBV6-5,.,.,CASTDWYGYTF,TGTGCCAGCACCGACTGGTATGGCTACACCTTC
TRBJ1-5,TRBV7-9,.,.,CASSGSNSNQPQHF,TGTGCCAGCTCCGGTAGTAATAGCAATCAGCCCCAGCATTTT
TRBJ1-5,TRBV6-2/TRBV6-3,.,.,CASSYLRTASQPQHF,TGTGCCAGCAGTTATCTAAGGACAGCCAGCCAGCCCCAGCATTTT
TRBJ1-1,TRBV6-5,.,.,CASSYGRATEAFF,TGTGCCAGCAGTTACGGCAGGGCCACTGAAGCTTTCTTT
TRBJ2-3,TRBV9,.,.,CASSVEAAPTDTQYF,TGTGCCAGCAGCGTAGAGGCGGCTCCCACAGATACGCAGTATTTT
TRBJ1-6,TRBV6-5,.,TRBD1,CASRQGHSPLHF,TGTGCCAGCCGACAGGGGCATTCACCCCTCCACTTT
TRBJ1-5,TRBV6-5,.,TRBD1,CASSFGQGSQPQHF,TGTGCCAGCAGTTTCGGACAGGGCTCTCAGCCCCAGCATTTT
TRBJ2-2,TRBV28,.,TRBD1,CASRTTGGAGELFF,TGTGCCAGCCGGACGACAGGGGGCGCCGGGGAGCTGTTTTTT
TRBJ2-1,TRBV5-5,.,TRBD2,CASNHGGGAYNEQFF,TGTGCCAGCAACCATGGGGGAGGGGCCTACAATGAGCAGTTCTTC
TRBJ1-5,TRBV27,.,.,CASRYRVDQPQHF,TGTGCCAGCAGATACAGGGTGGATCAGCCCCAGCATTTT
TRBJ1-6,TRBV27,.,TRBD1,CASIAVTDRGYNSPLHF,TGTGCCAGCATTGCCGTTACGGACAGGGGGTATAATTCACCCCTCCACTTT
TRBJ1-1,TRBV18,.,.,CASSNQGNTEAFF,TGTGCCAGCTCTAATCAGGGGAACACTGAAGCTTTCTTT
TRBJ2-2,TRBV15,.,.,CATSRASGTGELFF,TGTGCCACCAGCAGGGCCTCGGGCACCGGGGAGCTGTTTTTT
TRBJ1-1,TRBV7-2,.,.,CASRQGIGTEAFF,TGTGCCAGCCGCCAGGGGATTGGGACTGAAGCTTTCTTT
TRBJ1-5,TRBV2,.,.,CASSVGGLGARQPQHF,TGTGCCAGCAGTGTTGGTGGGCTGGGGGCTCGTCAGCCCCAGCATTTT
TRBJ1-2,TRBV30,once,.,CAWNFLLDYGYTF,TGTGCCTGGAATTTTTTGTTAGACTATGGCTACACCTTC
TRBJ1-4,TRBV18,.,.,CASSPPTEANEKLFF,TGTGCCAGCTCACCACCGACAGAAGCTAATGAAAAACTGTTTTTT
TRBJ1-1,TRBV29-1,.,TRBD1,CSVAGQGNTEAFF,TGCAGCGTCGCGGGACAGGGAAACACTGAAGCTTTCTTT
TRBJ1-1,TRBV12-5,.,.,CASGLVNGQNTEAFF,TGTGCTAGTGGTTTGGTAAACGGACAGAACACTGAAGCTTTCTTT
TRBJ1-4,TRBV7-2,.,.,CASSFGGGDEKLFF,TGTGCCAGCAGCTTCGGGGGTGGAGATGAAAAACTGTTTTTT
TRBJ1-2,TRBV2,.,.,CASSADRGGYTF,TGTGCCAGCAGTGCAGACAGAGGTGGCTACACCTTC
TRBJ1-4,TRBV6-1,.,.,CASSGVVGGLDEKLFF,TGTGCCAGCAGTGGGGTCGTGGGGGGTCTGGATGAAAAACTGTTTTTT
TRBJ1-5,TRBV2,.,.,CASTQAGGYGNQPQHF,TGTGCCAGCACCCAAGCTGGGGGGTACGGCAATCAGCCCCAGCATTTT
TRBJ2-3,TRBV19,.,TRBD2,CASSLTSGGADTQYF,TGTGCCAGTAGTCTTACTAGCGGGGGTGCAGATACGCAGTATTTT
TRBJ2-3,TRBV12-5,.,TRBD2,CASGFETLAGGPGDTQYF,TGTGCTAGTGGCTTTGAGACCCTAGCGGGGGGGCCTGGAGATACGCAGTATTTT
TRBJ2-3,TRBV3-1/TRBV3-2,.,TRBD1,CASSLPQGDLSTDTQYF,TGTGCCAGCAGCCTCCCCCAGGGGGACCTTAGCACAGATACGCAGTATTTT
TRBJ1-2,TRBV5-6,.,.,CASSFGRGNYGYTF,TGTGCCAGCAGCTTCGGGCGAGGGAACTATGGCTACACCTTC
TRBJ1-2,TRBV6-2/TRBV6-3,.,TRBD1,CASSYSRDRASYGYTF,TGTGCCAGCAGTTACTCGAGGGACAGGGCCTCCTATGGCTACACCTTC
TRBJ1-6,TRBV19,.,.,CATKRGLGSPLHF,TGTGCCACCAAGAGGGGGTTGGGATCACCCCTCCACTTT
TRBJ1-1,TRBV28,.,.,CASSTTSRAEAFF,TGTGCCAGCAGTACCACCTCCCGCGCTGAAGCTTTCTTT